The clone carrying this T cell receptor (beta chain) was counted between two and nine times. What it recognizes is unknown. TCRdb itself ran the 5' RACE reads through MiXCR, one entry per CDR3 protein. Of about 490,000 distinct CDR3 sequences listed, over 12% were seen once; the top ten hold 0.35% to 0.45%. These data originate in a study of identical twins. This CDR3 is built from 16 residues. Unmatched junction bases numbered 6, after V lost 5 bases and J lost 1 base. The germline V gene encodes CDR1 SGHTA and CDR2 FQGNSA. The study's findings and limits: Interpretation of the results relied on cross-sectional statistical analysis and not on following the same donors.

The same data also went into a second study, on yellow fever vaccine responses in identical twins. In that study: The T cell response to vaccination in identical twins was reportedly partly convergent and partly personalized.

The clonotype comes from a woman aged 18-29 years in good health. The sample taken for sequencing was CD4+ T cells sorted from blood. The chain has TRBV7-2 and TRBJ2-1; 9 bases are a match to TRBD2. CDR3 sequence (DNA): TGTGCCAGCAGCATCCAGCGGGGGGCTTCCTACAATGAGCAGTTCTTC. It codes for CASSIQRGASYNEQFF.